This T cell receptor (beta chain) originates from a study of T cell responses to AZD1222 COVID-19 vaccine. The assay was immunoSEQ multiplex PCR, and TCRdb's table has in-frame clones only and misses some. The table includes roughly 99,000 clones, 80% to 95% detected once. Study-level findings and limits: At baseline, seropositivity was found in only a handful of AZD1222 recipients. Clonal diversity may have been underestimated in mostly white British donors. Nearly half of the spike-specific TCRs reportedly recognize variant regions that carry no mutations.

This CDR3 comprises 12 residues. Germline V CDR1 and CDR2: MDHEN, SYDVKM. Trimming took off 2 bases at V and 8 bases at J, with 9 bases between the two ends. This clone was recorded once. Antigen: not known. The source is an adult who received the AZD1222 COVID-19 vaccine. The chain combines TRBV28 with TRBJ1-2, with D possibly being TRBD1 (5 bases). The sequences come from peripheral blood, collected 28 days after the second AZD1222 dose. The CDR3: CASSLKGRGYTF. The CDR3 DNA reads as TGTGCCAGCAGTTTAAAGGGGAGGGGCTACACCTTC.